The T cell receptor beta chain under discussion was sequenced for a study of cytomegalovirus exposure and HLA in healthy donors. Study results and caveats: A link between a missense DCLRE1C variant and TCR beta V- and J-gene trimming emerged from a later analysis. Reportedly, cytomegalovirus status was diagnosed with high sensitivity and specificity. Earlier findings revealed that most TCR beta V segments proved productive either about 90% or about 30% of the time.

Remarks on this clone: Antigen: not known.

With 60 Vbeta and 13 Jbeta primers, the PCR was carried out. Repertoires were generated with immunoSEQ multiplex PCR, while TCRdb's copy carries only in-frame clones and drops some. The sample contains around 150,000 clones, around 67% of which appear only once. The CDR3 loop spans 15 amino acids. V was pared by 2 bases and J by 1 base, with 5 bases of the junction left unmatched. CDR1 and CDR2 from the germline V gene are SGHNT and YYREEE (reference sequence). The J gene is TRBJ2-5, the V gene TRBV5-4; the match to TRBD1 covers 7 bases. The source material was PBMCs. The receptor was derived from a woman aged 18-30 years in good health and CMV-seropositive. CDR3 sequence (DNA): TGTGCCAGCAGCTTCGGGGACAGCCTCCAAGAGACCCAGTACTTC. Amino acid sequence: CASSFGDSLQETQYF.